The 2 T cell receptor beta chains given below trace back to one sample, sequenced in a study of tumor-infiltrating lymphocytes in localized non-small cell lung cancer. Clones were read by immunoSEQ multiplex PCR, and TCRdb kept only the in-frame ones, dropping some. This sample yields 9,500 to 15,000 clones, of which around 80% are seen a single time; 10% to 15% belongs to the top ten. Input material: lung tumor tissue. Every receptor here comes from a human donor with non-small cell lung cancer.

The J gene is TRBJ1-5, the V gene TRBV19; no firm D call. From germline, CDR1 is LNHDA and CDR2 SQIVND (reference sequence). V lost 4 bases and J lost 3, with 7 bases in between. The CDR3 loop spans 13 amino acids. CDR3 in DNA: TGTGCCAGTAGTAAACGGATCAATCAGCCCCAGCATTTT. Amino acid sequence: CASSKRINQPQHF. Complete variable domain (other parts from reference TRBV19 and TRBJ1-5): DGGITQSPKYLFRKEGQNVTLSCEQNLNHDAMYWYRQDPGQGLRLIYYSQIVNDFQKGDIAEGYSVSREKKESFPLTVTSAQKNPTAFYLCASSKRINQPQHFGDGTRLSIL.

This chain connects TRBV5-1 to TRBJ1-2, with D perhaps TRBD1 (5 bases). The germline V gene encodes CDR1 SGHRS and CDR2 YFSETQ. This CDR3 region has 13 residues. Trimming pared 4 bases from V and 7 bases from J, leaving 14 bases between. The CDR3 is CASSPVGVRGYTF. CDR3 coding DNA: TGCGCCAGCAGCCCGGTGGGGGTCCGTGGCTACACCTTC.